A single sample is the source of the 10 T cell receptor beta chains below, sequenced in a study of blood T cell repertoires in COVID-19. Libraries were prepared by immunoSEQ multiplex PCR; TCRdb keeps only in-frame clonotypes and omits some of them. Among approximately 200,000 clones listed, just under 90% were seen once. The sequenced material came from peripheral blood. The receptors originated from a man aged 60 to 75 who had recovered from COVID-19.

CDR3 in amino acids: CASSLGEDQPQHF. The CDR3 bases are TGTGCCAGCAGCTTGGGGGAGGATCAGCCCCAGCATTTT. V is TRBV5-4 and J is TRBJ1-5; D is ambiguous. The CDR3 sequence is 13 residues long. The V end lost 0 bases, the J end lost 5 bases, and 6 bases lay between the germline ends. Germline V gene data show CDR1 as SGHNT and CDR2 as YYREEE (reference sequence). The entire variable domain, with the rest obtained from reference TRBV5-4 and TRBJ1-5, is as follows: ETGVTQSPTHLIKTRGQQVTLRCSSQSGHNTVSWYQQALGQGPQFIFQYYREEENGRGNFPPRFSGLQFPNYSSELNVNALELDDSALYLCASSLGEDQPQHFGDGTRLSIL.

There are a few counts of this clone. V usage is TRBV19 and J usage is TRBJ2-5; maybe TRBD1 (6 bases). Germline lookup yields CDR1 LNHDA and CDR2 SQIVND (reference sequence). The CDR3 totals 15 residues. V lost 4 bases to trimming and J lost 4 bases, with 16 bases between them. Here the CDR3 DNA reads TGTGCCAGTAGTACCCCGGGACACCGCGGAGAGACCCAGTACTTC. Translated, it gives CASSTPGHRGETQYF.

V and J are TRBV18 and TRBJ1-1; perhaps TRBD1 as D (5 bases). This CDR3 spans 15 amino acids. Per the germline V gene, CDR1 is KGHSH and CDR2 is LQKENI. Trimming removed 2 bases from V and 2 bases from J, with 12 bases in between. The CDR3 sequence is CASSPALQGNTEAFF. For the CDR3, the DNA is TGTGCCAGCTCACCAGCTCTTCAGGGAAACACTGAAGCTTTCTTT.

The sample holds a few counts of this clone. CDR3 coding DNA: TGCGCCAGCAGCTTGGCCGCGAGAGAGCAGTACTTC. Protein product: CASSLAAREQYF. The chain carries TRBV5-1 and TRBJ2-7, with D unclear. The length of the CDR3 is 12 residues. Deletions cut 0 bases from V and 7 bases from J, with 8 bases between. Germline CDR1 reads SGHRS; CDR2 reads YFSETQ.

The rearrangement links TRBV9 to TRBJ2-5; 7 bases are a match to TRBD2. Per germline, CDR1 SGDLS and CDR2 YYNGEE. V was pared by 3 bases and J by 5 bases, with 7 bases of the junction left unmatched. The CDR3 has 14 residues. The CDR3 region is CASSGVGGSETQYF. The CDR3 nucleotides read TGTGCCAGCAGCGGAGTGGGCGGGAGTGAGACCCAGTACTTC.

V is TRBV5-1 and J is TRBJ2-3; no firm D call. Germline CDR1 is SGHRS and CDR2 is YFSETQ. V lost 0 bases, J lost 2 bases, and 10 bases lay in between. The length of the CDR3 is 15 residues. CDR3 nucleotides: TGCGCCAGCAGCTTGGTGAGGTTGAACACAGATACGCAGTATTTT. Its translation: CASSLVRLNTDTQYF.

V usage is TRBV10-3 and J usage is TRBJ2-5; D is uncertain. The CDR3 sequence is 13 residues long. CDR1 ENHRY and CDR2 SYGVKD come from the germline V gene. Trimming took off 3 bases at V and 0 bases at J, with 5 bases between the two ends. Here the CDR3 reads CAISETDQETQYF. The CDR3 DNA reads TGTGCCATCAGTGAAACGGACCAAGAGACCCAGTACTTC.

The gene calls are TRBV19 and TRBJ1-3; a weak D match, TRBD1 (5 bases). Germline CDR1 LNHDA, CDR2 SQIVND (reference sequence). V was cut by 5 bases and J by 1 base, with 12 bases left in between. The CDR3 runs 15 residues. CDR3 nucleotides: TGTGCCAGTAGTCCAGCGGGGCTATCTGGAAACACCATATATTTT. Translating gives CASSPAGLSGNTIYF.

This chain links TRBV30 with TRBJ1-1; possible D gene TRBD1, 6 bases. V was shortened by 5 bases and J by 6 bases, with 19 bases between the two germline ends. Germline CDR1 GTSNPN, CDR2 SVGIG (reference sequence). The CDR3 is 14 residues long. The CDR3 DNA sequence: TGTGCCTGGGGGTCTCTACAGGGCTCCTCTGAAGCTTTCTTT. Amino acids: CAWGSLQGSSEAFF.

The CDR3: CASSIPLAGRSGNTIYF. The CDR3 coding sequence is TGTGCCAGTAGTATTCCGTTAGCTGGCCGCTCTGGAAACACCATATATTTT. The chain links TRBV19 to TRBJ1-3; D not certain. The germline CDR1 and CDR2 sequences are LNHDA and SQIVND (reference sequence). V lost 3 bases and J 0 bases, leaving 15 bases between the germline ends. The CDR3 runs 17 residues.